This T cell receptor (beta chain) was sequenced for a study of Ad26.COV2.S vaccination and SARS-CoV-2 variants (dated by TCRdb to the early 2020s). Study-wide context: Donors in the vaccine arm were drawn from COV1001, a multicentre, randomized, double-blind, placebo-controlled phase I-IIa trial testing Ad26.COV2.S in healthy adults. Ad26.COV2.S was administered intramuscularly at 5 x 10^10 or 1 x 10^11 viral particles, either as a single shot or as two shots given 56 days apart. The specificity and breadth of SARS-CoV-2-reactive T cell receptors after Ad26.COV2.S vaccination were assessed by TCRbeta repertoire sequencing. A total of roughly 30 samples were included in the TCR-sequenced set, comprising around 19 Ad26.COV2.S vaccine recipients, 5 placebo recipients and 8 SARS-CoV-2 convalescent individuals. Trial participants were randomized into five groups of five: low-dose or high-dose Ad26.COV2.S given once or twice, or placebo on both occasions. Throughout the experiments and outcome assessment, investigators stayed blinded to trial group allocation. Points the paper makes about the study in general: Vaccine and placebo recipients had similar non-spike TCR breadth, a finding consistent with the vaccine containing only spike. Comparing responses between vaccine doses or regimens was not something the study was powered to do. After vaccination, substantial breadth of spike-specific CD8+ and CD4+ T cell responses was reported. The authors noted that total T cell responses may have been underestimated by the TCR breadth and depth analyses. Spike-specific TCR breadth was higher in Ad26.COV2.S recipients than in placebo recipients (P = 0.0014).

Worth noting for this clone: The antigen it recognizes is unknown. No much larger clonotype is one base removed from it; base qualities were not supplied.

The treatment or condition label corresponds to: roughly 20 received Ad26.COV2.S at low or high dose, single or two shots; roughly five received placebo; per-sample allocation not given. For vaccine and placebo recipients, the sequenced repertoires came from samples collected on day 63 after the first injection. In Cohort 1b, more than 20 adults aged 18-55 years were enrolled at a single site in Boston, USA, between 29 July and 7 August 2020. Ad26.COV2.S was a replication-incompetent adenovirus type 26 vector that expressed a prefusion-stabilized SARS-CoV-2 spike protein derived from the original Wuhan strain. TCRbeta CDR3 regions were sequenced with the immunoSEQ Assay. After extraction, genomic DNA underwent amplification by bias-controlled multiplex PCR, followed by high-throughput sequencing. The study's own analysis went as follows. To quantify the absolute abundance of every unique TCRbeta CDR3 region, sequences were collapsed and filtered. T cell fraction was estimated by normalizing TCRbeta template counts to usable DNA, with usable DNA measured through amplification of reference genes found in all nucleated cells. Repertoire TCRs were annotated as SARS-CoV-2-specific when V gene, CDR3 amino acid sequence and J gene were exactly matched to a known reactive TCR set. The reference SARS-CoV-2 TCR set was obtained from MIRA and was filtered for enrichment in COVID-19-positive ImmuneCODE repertoires, whereby public or cross-reactive TCRs were removed. Drawing on the MIRA antigens, annotated TCRs were analysed further at the level of specific ORF or position within ORF. Breadth was defined as annotated unique rearrangements over total unique productive rearrangements; depth was the summed frequency of those rearrangements. Two-sided Wilcoxon rank-sum tests were used to compare TCR breadth between groups. TCRdb carries this immuneACCESS record with in-frame sequences only. Its versions omit some clonotypes, under half of them owing to an unresolved V gene in the studies checked, with the rest unexplained. V and J calls and clone size follow that table, whereas D and trimming were derived from the DNA. The sample has about 420,000 clones on record, over 75% of them singletons. Around 3.6% of the sample lies in the top ten.

This receptor was taken from a person aged 18-60 years who received the Ad26.COV2.S COVID-19 vaccine or a placebo. The input for sequencing was peripheral blood, taken in a trial of Ad26.COV2.S vaccine versus placebo.

The bases read TGTGCCACCAGCAGAGATCCTACCACCTACGAGCAGTACTTC. Translation gives CATSRDPTTYEQYF. This sequence uses TRBV15 and TRBJ2-7, with no confidently assigned D gene. CDR1 LNHNV and CDR2 YYDKDF were looked up in the germline V gene (reference sequence). V is reduced by 0 bases and J by 2 bases, leaving a spacing of 8 bases between them. CDR3 length: 14 amino acids, cysteine to phenylalanine. Kept here is only the CDR3 DNA, which spans 42 bases and is read in frame from base 1.